Listed below are T cell receptor beta chains from one sample, sequenced in a study of T-cell reconstitution after alpha-beta-depleted transplantation in children. TCRdb redid the calling of the PCR reads with MiXCR, one entry per CDR3 protein. The sample consists of about 250,000 distinct CDR3 sequences, roughly 25% of them appearing once. The sequences come from PBMCs, mostly from graft donor cells, collected 360 days after TCRalphabeta/CD19-depleted stem cell transplant. These receptors were obtained from a female patient between 2 and 15 years old who had a stem cell transplant for congenital amegakaryocytic thrombocytopenia, so the T cells may come from the graft donor. The CDR3 runs from the conserved cysteine through the conserved F or W. A D gene is named only where the DNA matches it firmly. The size of a clone is reported for some rows only, either as once, few or many, or as a class for expanded clones.

d_call | j_call | v_call | clone_size | cdr3_nt | cdr3_aa
TRBD2 | TRBJ2-1 | TRBV20-1 | few | TGCAGTGCTAGAGATTTTTCTAGCGGGGCCTTCAATGAGCAGTTCTTC | CSARDFSSGAFNEQFF
NA | TRBJ2-7 | TRBV5-1 | many | TGTGCCAGCAGTTTAGACGGCTACGAGCAGTACTTC | CASSLDGYEQYF
TRBD2 | TRBJ2-1 | TRBV2 | NA | TGTGCCAGCCCGCACTCTGGACTAGCGGGATACAGTCTGTTCTTC | CASPHSGLAGYSLFF
NA | TRBJ2-5 | TRBV6-2/TRBV6-3 | NA | TGTGCCAGCAGCCCACTAGCAACGCAAGAGACCCAGTACTTC | CASSPLATQETQYF
NA | TRBJ2-1 | TRBV2 | NA | TGTGCCAGCAGGAAAAAGATTAGCTCCTACAATGAGCAGTTCTTC | CASRKKISSYNEQFF
TRBD1 | TRBJ1-1 | TRBV20-1 | NA | TGCAGTGCTAGAGATGGGGGACAGGGGTCGTTCACTGAAGCTTTCTTT | CSARDGGQGSFTEAFF
TRBD2 | TRBJ2-7 | TRBV7-2 | NA | TGTGCCAGCATCACTGGACTAGCGGGAGGATTTTACGAGCAGTACTTC | CASITGLAGGFYEQYF
NA | TRBJ2-3 | TRBV18 | NA | TGTGCCAGCTCACCCTCGCGGGCAGATACGCAGTATTTT | CASSPSRADTQYF
NA | TRBJ1-1 | TRBV20-1 | NA | TGCAGTGCTAGCAGGGGTCGAATGAACACTGAAGCTTTCTTT | CSASRGRMNTEAFF
TRBD2 | TRBJ2-3 | TRBV28 | many | TGTGCCAGCAGTTCCCGGCTAGCGGGGCCTAGCACAGATACGCAGTATTTT | CASSSRLAGPSTDTQYF
TRBD1 | TRBJ2-1 | TRBV2 | NA | TGTGCCAGCGACGGCACAGGGGGTATCCACAATGAGCAGTTCTTC | CASDGTGGIHNEQFF
NA | TRBJ2-3 | TRBV29-1 | once | TGCAGCGACAGACAGGGCACAGATACGCAGTATTTT | CSDRQGTDTQYF
NA | TRBJ2-3 | TRBV12-3/TRBV12-4 | few | TGTGCCAGCAGACCGGGGTGGGCCGAAACAGATACGCAGTATTTT | CASRPGWAETDTQYF
NA | TRBJ2-1 | TRBV12-3/TRBV12-4 | many | TGTGCCAGCAGTCCGGGGGACAATGAGCAGTTCTTC | CASSPGDNEQFF
TRBD1 | TRBJ1-4 | TRBV12-3/TRBV12-4 | few | TGTGCCAGCCGACAGGGGGGGGAAGAAAAACTGTTTTTT | CASRQGGEEKLFF
TRBD2 | TRBJ2-1 | TRBV25-1 | NA | TGTGCCAGCAGTCGCGAGCGGGGGAGCTCCTACAATGAGCAGTTCTTC | CASSRERGSSYNEQFF
NA | TRBJ2-5 | TRBV5-5 | NA | TGTGCCAGCAGCGGACGGCTGCAAGAGACCCAGTACTTC | CASSGRLQETQYF
NA | TRBJ2-2 | TRBV4-2 | once | TGTGCCAGCAGCCGATTCCCCCACGATCGGGTACCCACCGGGGAGCTGTTTTTT | CASSRFPHDRVPTGELFF
TRBD2 | TRBJ2-3 | TRBV20-1 | NA | TGCAGTGCTAGAGATAAGGCGGGAGGGGATACGCAGTATTTT | CSARDKAGGDTQYF
NA | TRBJ2-2 | TRBV6-5 | few | TGTGCCAGCAGTTACGAATGGGCCAGGAGAACCACCGGGGAGCTGTTTTTT | CASSYEWARRTTGELFF
TRBD2 | TRBJ2-7 | TRBV30 | NA | TGTGCCTGGAGGAAAAGCGGGGCCAACTCCTACGAGCAGTACTTC | CAWRKSGANSYEQYF
TRBD2 | TRBJ2-1 | TRBV6-2/TRBV6-3 | NA | TGTGCCAGAGGACTAGCGATCAGGAATGAGCAGTTCTTC | CARGLAIRNEQFF
NA | TRBJ2-5 | TRBV7-9 | NA | TGTGCCAGCAGCTTTGTTCGACCGCAAGAGACCCAGTACTTC | CASSFVRPQETQYF
TRBD2 | TRBJ2-1 | TRBV29-1 | few | TGCAGCGTTCGAACGGGGGGTTCCTACAATGAGCAGTTCTTC | CSVRTGGSYNEQFF